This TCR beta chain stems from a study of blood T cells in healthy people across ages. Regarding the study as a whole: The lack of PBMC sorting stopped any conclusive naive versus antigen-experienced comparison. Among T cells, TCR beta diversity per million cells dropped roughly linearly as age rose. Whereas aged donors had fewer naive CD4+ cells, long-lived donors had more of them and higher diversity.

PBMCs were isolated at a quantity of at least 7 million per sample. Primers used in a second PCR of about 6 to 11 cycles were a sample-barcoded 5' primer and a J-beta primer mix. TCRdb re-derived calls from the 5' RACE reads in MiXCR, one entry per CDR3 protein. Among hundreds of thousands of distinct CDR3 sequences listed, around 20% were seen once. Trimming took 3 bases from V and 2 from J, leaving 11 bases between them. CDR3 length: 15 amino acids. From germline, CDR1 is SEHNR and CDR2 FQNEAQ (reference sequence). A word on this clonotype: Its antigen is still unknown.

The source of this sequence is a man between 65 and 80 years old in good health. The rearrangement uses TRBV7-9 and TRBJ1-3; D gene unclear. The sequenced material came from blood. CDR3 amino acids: CASSFKEGTGNTIYF. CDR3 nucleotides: TGTGCCAGCAGCTTTAAGGAAGGGACTGGAAACACCATATATTTT. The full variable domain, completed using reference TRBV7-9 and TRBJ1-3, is DTGVSQNPRHKITKRGQNVTFRCDPISEHNRLYWYRQTLGQGPEFLTYFQNEAQLEKSRLLSDRFSAERPKGSFSTLEIQRTEQGDSAMYLCASSFKEGTGNTIYFGEGSWLTVV.